This T cell receptor beta chain was captured by sequencing in a study of shared clonotypes between healthy human individuals. General study points: Blood was the only sampled material, and tissue repertoires likely differ.

This CDR3 has 16 amino acids. Germline CDR1 and CDR2: MGHRA and YSYEKL. Trimming left V 10 bases short and J 3 bases short, with 25 bases between. CD4+ cells yielded CD45RA+ naive and CD45RA-negative memory subsets. Sorted-subset replicate PCRs used 150 to 200 ng DNA, about 30,000 T cell genomes. Authors' data handling: Junction-only sequences produced by ImmunoSEQ had no quality scores, so filtering differed. Sequenced by immunoSEQ multiplex PCR; TCRdb stores in-frame clones only, minus some. V and J calls and clone size are given by that table; D and trimming were obtained from the DNA. This table has a few million clones, 85% to 95% appearing once. With respect to this clone: Antigen unknown.

This receptor was taken from a young man in good health. Some clones in this sample may be carry-over from other donors' samples. Material for sequencing was naive CD4+ T cells from PBMCs. Specified subset: CD45RA+ positively selected. The chain combines TRBV4-1 with TRBJ2-7; D is possibly TRBD2 (5 bases). The CDR3 region is CATLPVRDSRNYEQYF. The DNA for the CDR3 is TGCGCCACCCTCCCCGTGAGGGATTCACGAAACTACGAGCAGTACTTC.